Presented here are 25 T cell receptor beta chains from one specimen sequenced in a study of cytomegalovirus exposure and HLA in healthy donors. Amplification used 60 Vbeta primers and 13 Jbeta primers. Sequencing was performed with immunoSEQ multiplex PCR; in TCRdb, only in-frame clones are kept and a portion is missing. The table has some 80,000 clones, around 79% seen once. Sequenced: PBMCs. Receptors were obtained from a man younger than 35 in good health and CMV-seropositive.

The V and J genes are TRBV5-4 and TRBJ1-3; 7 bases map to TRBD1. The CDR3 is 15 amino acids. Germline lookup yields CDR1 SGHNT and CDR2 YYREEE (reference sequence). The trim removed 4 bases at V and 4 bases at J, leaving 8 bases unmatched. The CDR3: CASSQAGGSGNTIYF. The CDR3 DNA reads TGTGCCAGCAGCCAAGCAGGGGGTTCAGGAAACACCATATATTTT. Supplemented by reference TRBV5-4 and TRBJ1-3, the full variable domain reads ETGVTQSPTHLIKTRGQQVTLRCSSQSGHNTVSWYQQALGQGPQFIFQYYREEENGRGNFPPRFSGLQFPNYSSELNVNALELDDSALYLCASSQAGGSGNTIYFGEGSWLTVV.

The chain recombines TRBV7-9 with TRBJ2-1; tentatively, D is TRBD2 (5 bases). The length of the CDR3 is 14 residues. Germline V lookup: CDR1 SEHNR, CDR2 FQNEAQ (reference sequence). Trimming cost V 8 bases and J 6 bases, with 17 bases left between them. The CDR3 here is CASGGARRINEQFF. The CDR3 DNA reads TGTGCCAGCGGTGGAGCCAGGAGGATCAATGAGCAGTTCTTC.

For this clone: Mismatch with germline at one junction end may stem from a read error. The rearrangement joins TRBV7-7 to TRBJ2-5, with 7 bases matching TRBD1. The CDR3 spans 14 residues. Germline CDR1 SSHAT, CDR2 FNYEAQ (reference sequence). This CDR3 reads CASSLGTAGGTQYF. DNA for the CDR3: TGTGCTAGCAGCTTAGGGACAGCAGGTGGGACCCAGTACTTC.

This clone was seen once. CDR3 protein: CAVDRAGTEAFF. DNA for the CDR3: TGTGCGGTAGATCGGGCAGGGACTGAAGCTTTCTTT. The chain employs TRBV6-6 and TRBJ1-1; possible D gene TRBD1, 5 bases. The CDR3 totals 12 residues. Germline CDR1 reads MNHNY; CDR2 reads SVGAGI (reference sequence).

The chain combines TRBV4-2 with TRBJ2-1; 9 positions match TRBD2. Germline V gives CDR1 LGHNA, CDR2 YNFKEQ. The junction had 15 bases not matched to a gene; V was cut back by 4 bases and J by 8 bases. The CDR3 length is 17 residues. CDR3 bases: TGTGCCAGCAGCCCTATCGCGGGAGGGCCGTCCGGCTATGAGCAGTTCTTC. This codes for CASSPIAGGPSGYEQFF.

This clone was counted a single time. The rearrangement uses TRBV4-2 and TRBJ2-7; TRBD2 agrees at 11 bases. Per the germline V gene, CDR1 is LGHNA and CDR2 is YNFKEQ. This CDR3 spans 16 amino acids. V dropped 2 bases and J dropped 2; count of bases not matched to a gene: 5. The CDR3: CASSQPLAGGPYEQYF. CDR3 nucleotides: TGTGCCAGCAGCCAACCGCTAGCGGGGGGTCCCTACGAGCAGTACTTC.

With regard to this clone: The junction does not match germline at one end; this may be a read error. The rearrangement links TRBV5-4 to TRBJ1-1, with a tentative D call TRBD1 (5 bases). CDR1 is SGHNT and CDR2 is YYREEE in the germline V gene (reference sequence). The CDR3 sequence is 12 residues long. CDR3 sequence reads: CASREGNSEAFF. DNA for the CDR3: TGTGCCAGCAGGGAGGGGAACAGTGAAGCTTTCTTT. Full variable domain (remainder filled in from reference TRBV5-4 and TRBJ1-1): ETGVTQSPTHLIKTRGQQVTLRCSSQSGHNTVSWYQQALGQGPQFIFQYYREEENGRGNFPPRFSGLQFPNYSSELNVNALELDDSALYLCASREGNSEAFFGQGTRLTVV.

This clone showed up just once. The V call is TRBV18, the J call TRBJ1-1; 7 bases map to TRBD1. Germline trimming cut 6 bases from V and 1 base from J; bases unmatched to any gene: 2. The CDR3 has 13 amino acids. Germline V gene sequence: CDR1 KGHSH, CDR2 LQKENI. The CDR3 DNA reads TGTGCCAGCTCGGGACAGAAGAACACTGAAGCTTTCTTT. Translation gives CASSGQKNTEAFF. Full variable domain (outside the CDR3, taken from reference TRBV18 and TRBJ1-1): NAGVMQNPRHLVRRRGQEARLRCSPMKGHSHVYWYRQLPEEGLKFMVYLQKENIIDESGMPKERFSAEFPKEGPSILRIQQVVRGDSAAYFCASSGQKNTEAFFGQGTRLTVV.

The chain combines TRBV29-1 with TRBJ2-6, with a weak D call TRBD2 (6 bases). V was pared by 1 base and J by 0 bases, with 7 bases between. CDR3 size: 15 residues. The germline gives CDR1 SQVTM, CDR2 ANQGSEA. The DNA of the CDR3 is TGCAGCGTTGAAGTGGGGGGCTCTGGGGCCAACGTCCTGACTTTC. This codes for CSVEVGGSGANVLTF. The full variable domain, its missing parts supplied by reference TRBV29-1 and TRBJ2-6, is SAVISQKPSRDICQRGTSLTIQCQVDSQVTMMFWYRQQPGQSLTLIATANQGSEATYESGFVIDKFPISRPNLTFSTLTVSNMSPEDSSIYLCSVEVGGSGANVLTFGAGSRLTVL.

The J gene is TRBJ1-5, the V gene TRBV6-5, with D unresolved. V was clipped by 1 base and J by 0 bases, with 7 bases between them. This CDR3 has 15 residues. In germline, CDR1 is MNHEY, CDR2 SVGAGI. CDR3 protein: CASSYYRDSNQPQHF. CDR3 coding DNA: TGTGCCAGCAGTTACTACAGAGATAGCAATCAGCCCCAGCATTTT.

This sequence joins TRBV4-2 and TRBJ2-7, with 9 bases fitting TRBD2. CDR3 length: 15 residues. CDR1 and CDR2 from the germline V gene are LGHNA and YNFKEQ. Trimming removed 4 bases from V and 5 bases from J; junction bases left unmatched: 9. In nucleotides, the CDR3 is TGTGCCAGCAGCCTGGGCGGGAGGGCCGGGAACGAGCAGTACTTC. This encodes CASSLGGRAGNEQYF.

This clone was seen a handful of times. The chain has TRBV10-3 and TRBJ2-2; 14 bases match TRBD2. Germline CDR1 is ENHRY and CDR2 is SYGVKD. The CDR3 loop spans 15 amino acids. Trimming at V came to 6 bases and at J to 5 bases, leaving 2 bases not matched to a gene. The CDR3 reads CAISGLAGGTGELFF. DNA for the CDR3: TGTGCCATCAGCGGACTAGCGGGAGGTACCGGGGAGCTGTTTTTT.

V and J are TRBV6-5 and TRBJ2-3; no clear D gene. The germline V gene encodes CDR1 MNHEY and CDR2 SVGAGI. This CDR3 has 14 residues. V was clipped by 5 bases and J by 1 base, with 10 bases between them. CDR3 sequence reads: CASSLLGGTDTQYF. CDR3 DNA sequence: TGTGCCAGCAGTCTCCTAGGTGGCACAGATACGCAGTATTTT.

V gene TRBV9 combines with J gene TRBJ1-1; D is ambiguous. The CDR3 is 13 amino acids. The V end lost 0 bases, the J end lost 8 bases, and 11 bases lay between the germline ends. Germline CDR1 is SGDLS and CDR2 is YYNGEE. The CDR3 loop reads CASSVAPQREAFF. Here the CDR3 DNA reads TGTGCCAGCAGCGTAGCCCCTCAGAGGGAAGCTTTCTTT.

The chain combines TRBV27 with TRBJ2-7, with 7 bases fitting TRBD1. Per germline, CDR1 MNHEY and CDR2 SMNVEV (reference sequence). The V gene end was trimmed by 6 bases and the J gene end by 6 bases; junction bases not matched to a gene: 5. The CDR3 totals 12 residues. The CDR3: CASRTGHGEQYF. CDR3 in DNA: TGTGCCAGCAGGACAGGGCACGGCGAGCAGTACTTC.

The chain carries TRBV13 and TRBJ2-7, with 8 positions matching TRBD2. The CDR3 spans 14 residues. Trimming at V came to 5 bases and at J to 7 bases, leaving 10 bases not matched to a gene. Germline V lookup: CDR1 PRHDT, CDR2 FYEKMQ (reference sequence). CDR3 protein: CASSRLARHWEQYF. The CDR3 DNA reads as TGTGCCAGCAGCCGACTAGCGAGGCACTGGGAGCAGTACTTC.

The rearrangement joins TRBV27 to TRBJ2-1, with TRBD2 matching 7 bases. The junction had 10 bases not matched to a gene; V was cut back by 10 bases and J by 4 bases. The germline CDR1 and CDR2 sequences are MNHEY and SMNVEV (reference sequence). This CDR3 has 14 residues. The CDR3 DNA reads TGTGCCACCCTAGATCTCGGGAGGTACAATGAGCAGTTCTTC. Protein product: CATLDLGRYNEQFF.

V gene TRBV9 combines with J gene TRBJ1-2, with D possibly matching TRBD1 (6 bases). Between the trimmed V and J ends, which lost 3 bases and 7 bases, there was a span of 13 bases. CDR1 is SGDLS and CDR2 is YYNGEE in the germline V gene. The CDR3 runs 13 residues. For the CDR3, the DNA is TGTGCCAGCAGCGCTACAGGGATTGGTGGCTACACCTTC. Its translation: CASSATGIGGYTF.

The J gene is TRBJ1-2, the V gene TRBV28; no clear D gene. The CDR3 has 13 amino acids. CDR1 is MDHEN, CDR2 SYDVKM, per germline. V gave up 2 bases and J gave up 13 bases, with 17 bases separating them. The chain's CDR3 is CASSLTASSRGTF. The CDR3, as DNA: TGTGCCAGCAGTTTAACGGCCTCATCTAGAGGCACCTTC.

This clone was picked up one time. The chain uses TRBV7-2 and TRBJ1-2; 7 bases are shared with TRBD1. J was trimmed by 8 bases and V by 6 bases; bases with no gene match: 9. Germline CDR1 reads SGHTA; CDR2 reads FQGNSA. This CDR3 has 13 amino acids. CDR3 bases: TGTGCCAGCAGTCCAGACAGGGTTGGAGGCTACACCTTC. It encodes CASSPDRVGGYTF.

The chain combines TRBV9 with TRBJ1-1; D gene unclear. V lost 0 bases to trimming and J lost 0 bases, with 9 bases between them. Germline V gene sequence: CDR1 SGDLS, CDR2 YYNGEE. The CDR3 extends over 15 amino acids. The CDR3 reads CASSVGSYMNTEAFF. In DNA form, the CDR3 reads TGTGCCAGCAGCGTAGGGTCATACATGAACACTGAAGCTTTCTTT.

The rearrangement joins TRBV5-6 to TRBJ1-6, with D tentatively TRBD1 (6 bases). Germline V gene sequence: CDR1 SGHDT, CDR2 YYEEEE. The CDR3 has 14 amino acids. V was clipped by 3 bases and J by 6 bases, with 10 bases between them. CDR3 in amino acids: CASSSTGLNSPLHF. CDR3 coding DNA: TGTGCCAGCAGCTCGACAGGACTTAATTCACCCCTCCACTTT.

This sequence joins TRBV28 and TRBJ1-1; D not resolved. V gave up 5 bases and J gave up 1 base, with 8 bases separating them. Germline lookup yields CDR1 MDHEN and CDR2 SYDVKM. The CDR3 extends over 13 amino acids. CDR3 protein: CASSPGGNTEAFF. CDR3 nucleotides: TGTGCCAGCAGTCCGGGAGGGAACACTGAAGCTTTCTTT.

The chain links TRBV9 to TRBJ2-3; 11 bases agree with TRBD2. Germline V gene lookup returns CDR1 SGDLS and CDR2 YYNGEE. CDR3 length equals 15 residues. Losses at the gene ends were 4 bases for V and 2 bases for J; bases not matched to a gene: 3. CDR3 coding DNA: TGTGCCAGCAGCTCTAGCGGGAGGCTCACAGATACGCAGTATTTT. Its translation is CASSSSGRLTDTQYF.

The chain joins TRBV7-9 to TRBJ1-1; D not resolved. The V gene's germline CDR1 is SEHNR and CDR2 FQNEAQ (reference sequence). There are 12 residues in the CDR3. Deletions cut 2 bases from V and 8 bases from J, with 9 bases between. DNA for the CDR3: TGTGCCAGCAGCTTACTCCAGGCCGAAGCTTTCTTT. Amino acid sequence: CASSLLQAEAFF.